What follows describes a single T cell receptor (beta chain). This record comes from a study of blood T cell repertoires in COVID-19. Only in-frame clones appear in the TCRdb table, and some are missing; sequencing was by immunoSEQ multiplex PCR. The profile shows approximately 68,000 clones, 70% to 90% of them singletons. Germline V lookup: CDR1 SNHLY, CDR2 FYNNEI. The CDR3 is 12 residues long. Trimming left V 10 bases short and J 0 bases short, with 10 bases between. The chain joins TRBV2 to TRBJ2-7; possible D gene TRBD1, 6 bases. The TCR comes from a man between 65 and 85 years old with active or convalescent COVID-19. The material sequenced was peripheral blood. CDR3 residues: CATGQISYEQYF. CDR3 in DNA: TGTGCCACAGGACAGATCTCCTACGAGCAGTACTTC.